The 15 T cell receptor beta chains presented below share a single source sample, sequenced in a study of human T cells and chemical hapten exposure. TCRdb independently ran MiXCR on the RACE reads; one entry per CDR3 protein. The data show under 65,000 distinct CDR3 sequences, about 9% seen once. The time point: pre-sensitization, week 0. As to treatment: therapeutic diphenylcyclopropenone sensitization with weekly scalp DPC. Specimen: whole blood, collected in connection with sensitization to the hapten diphenylcyclopropenone (DPC). Receptor source: a woman aged 40 to 50 with alopecia areata. Some clones in this sample may be carry-over from other donors' samples.

This clonotype was detected many times. V and J are TRBV10-2 and TRBJ1-5; no firm D call. CDR1 and CDR2 (germline): WSHSY, SAAADI. This CDR3 spans 14 amino acids. Trimming pared 3 bases from V and 5 bases from J, leaving 11 bases between. In DNA form, the CDR3 reads TGCGCCAGCAGTGAAGGAGCGGAGCATCAGCCCCAGCATTTT. Translation gives CASSEGAEHQPQHF.

This clonotype came up a few times. The chain carries TRBV6-5 and TRBJ2-2; D not resolved. This CDR3 is 14 amino acids long. Germline CDR1 and CDR2: MNHEY and SVGAGI. V dropped 3 bases and J dropped 4 bases, with 9 bases sitting between them. The CDR3 coding sequence is TGTGCCAGCAGTTATTACAGCCCCACCGGGGAGCTGTTTTTT. Its translation: CASSYYSPTGELFF.

This clonotype was counted between two and nine times. One end of the junction is discordant with germline, which a read error may explain. The chain recombines TRBV5-4 with TRBJ2-3; D ambiguous. The CDR3 consists of 15 residues. Germline V CDR1 and CDR2: SGHNT, YYREEE (reference sequence). CDR3: CASSLAGVGTNTQYF. For the CDR3, the DNA is TGTGCCAGCAGCCTCGCAGGCGTCGGCACAAATACGCAGTATTTT.

This clonotype came up a few times. The chain uses TRBV3-1 and TRBJ2-4; 7 bases match TRBD2. The CDR3 consists of 15 residues. Trimming at V came to 4 bases and at J to 0 bases, leaving 3 bases not matched to a gene. CDR1 is LGHDT and CDR2 is YNNKEL in the germline V gene (reference sequence). CDR3 sequence reads: CASSPSGVAKNIQYF. The CDR3 DNA sequence: TGTGCCAGCAGCCCGAGCGGGGTAGCCAAAAACATTCAGTACTTC. Full variable domain (rest looked up from reference TRBV3-1 and TRBJ2-4): DTAVSQTPKYLVTQMGNDKSIKCEQNLGHDTMYWYKQDSKKFLKIMFSYNNKELIINETVPNRFSPKSPDKAHLNLHINSLELGDSAVYFCASSPSGVAKNIQYFGAGTRLSVL.

The chain employs TRBV3-1 and TRBJ2-7; D not resolved. The CDR3 sequence is 14 residues long. Germline loops: CDR1 LGHDT, CDR2 YNNKEL (reference sequence). The V gene lost 2 bases and the J gene lost 0 bases, with 8 bases spanning the gap. This CDR3 reads CASSQHGRSYEQYF. For the CDR3, the DNA is TGTGCCAGCAGCCAACACGGACGCTCCTACGAGCAGTACTTC.

In this sample, this clonotype turned up many times. The chain employs TRBV27 and TRBJ1-1; D not certain. The length of the CDR3 is 13 residues. In germline, CDR1 is MNHEY, CDR2 SMNVEV (reference sequence). The V and J ends lost 3 bases and 2 bases respectively, with 7 bases between them. The CDR3 spells CASSFNRNTEAFF. The CDR3 DNA reads as TGTGCCAGCAGTTTTAACCGAAACACTGAAGCTTTCTTT.

This sequence joins TRBV5-5 and TRBJ2-7; no firm D call. The V and J ends lost 6 bases and 5 bases respectively, with 12 bases between them. The CDR3 runs 12 residues. Germline V gene sequence: CDR1 SGHKS, CDR2 YYEKEE (reference sequence). The CDR3 sequence: CASTFYGHEQYF. CDR3 coding DNA: TGTGCCAGCACCTTTTACGGCCACGAGCAGTACTTC.

In regard to this clonotype: A much larger clone lies one base from this, so it may be a read error. The V gene is TRBV4-1, the J gene TRBJ2-7; D gene uncertain. Deletions cut 4 bases from V and 4 bases from J, with 14 bases between. The CDR3 extends over 14 amino acids. Germline V lookup: CDR1 MGHRA, CDR2 YSYEKL. The CDR3: CASSLDSDFYEQYF. CDR3 in DNA: TGCGCCAGCAGCCTCGACTCAGACTTTTACGAGCAGTACTTC.

This clonotype was counted between two and nine times. The rearrangement uses TRBV7-6 and TRBJ2-5, with 12 bases fitting TRBD2. This CDR3 comprises 17 residues. The germline CDR1 and CDR2 sequences are SGHVS and FNYEAQ. The junction had 9 bases not matched to a gene; V was cut back by 2 bases and J by 5 bases. CDR3 loop: CASSLPTSGGFGETQYF. The CDR3, as DNA: TGTGCCAGCAGCTTACCGACTAGCGGGGGCTTCGGGGAGACCCAGTACTTC.

This clonotype has at least ten counts. In nucleotides, the CDR3 is TGTGCCAGCAGCGTAGCGGGTAGCGGGGTTTACTACGAGCAGTACTTC. This codes for CASSVAGSGVYYEQYF. V and J are TRBV9 and TRBJ2-7; 8 bases map to TRBD2. CDR1 and CDR2 (germline): SGDLS, YYNGEE. J was trimmed by 3 bases and V by 0 bases; bases with no gene match: 8. This CDR3 has 16 residues.

This clonotype turned up a few times. The V call is TRBV2, the J call TRBJ1-1, with D maybe TRBD1 (5 bases). With 10 bases removed from V and 6 bases from J, the gap between germline ends came to 18 bases. The germline CDR1 and CDR2 sequences are SNHLY and FYNNEI. This CDR3 spans 13 amino acids. The CDR3 here is CANIFGRDAEAFF. CDR3 sequence (DNA): TGTGCCAACATATTCGGAAGGGACGCTGAAGCTTTCTTT.

There are many counts of this clonotype. The chain carries TRBV7-9 and TRBJ2-1, with D possibly being TRBD1 or TRBD2 (5 bases each). Trimming cost V 7 bases and J 15 bases, with 16 bases left between them. Germline V gene data show CDR1 as SEHNR and CDR2 as FQNEAQ (reference sequence). CDR3 length: 11 amino acids. This chain's CDR3 is CASTEGKAVFF. Written as DNA, the CDR3 is TGTGCCAGCACCGAGGGGAAGGCTGTGTTCTTC. Full variable domain (missing parts from reference TRBV7-9 and TRBJ2-1): DTGVSQNPRHKITKRGQNVTFRCDPISEHNRLYWYRQTLGQGPEFLTYFQNEAQLEKSRLLSDRFSAERPKGSFSTLEIQRTEQGDSAMYLCASTEGKAVFFGPGTRLTVL.

This sequence joins TRBV20-1 and TRBJ2-1; D is ambiguous. Germline CDR1 and CDR2: DFQATT and SNEGSKA (reference sequence). Trimming removed 3 bases at V and 6 bases at J, with 9 bases between. The CDR3 consists of 12 residues. The CDR3 DNA sequence: TGCAGTGCTAGCAGTGCGTTCAATGAGCAGTTCTTC. It codes for CSASSAFNEQFF.

This clonotype was found a few times. This chain joins TRBV7-3 and TRBJ1-6; D uncertain. The V gene's germline CDR1 is SGHTA and CDR2 FQGTGA. The ends were cut back, 2 bases at V and 5 bases at J, with 7 bases in the middle. The CDR3 contains 14 residues. The CDR3 sequence: CASSLGSDNSPLHF. The DNA for the CDR3 is TGTGCCAGCAGCTTAGGCAGTGATAATTCACCCCTCCACTTT. The variable domain in full, with the rest retrieved from reference TRBV7-3 and TRBJ1-6, is GAGVSQTPSNKVTEKGKYVELRCDPISGHTALYWYRQSLGQGPEFLIYFQGTGAADDSGLPNDRFFAVRPEGSVSTLKIQRTERGDSAVYLCASSLGSDNSPLHFGNGTRLTVT.

This clonotype was picked up many times. The chain recombines TRBV29-1 with TRBJ1-5, with 7 bases identical to TRBD1. V lost 6 bases to trimming and J lost 4 bases; unmatched junction nucleotides: 6. Per germline, CDR1 SQVTM and CDR2 ANQGSEA. The CDR3 extends over 13 amino acids. CDR3 sequence reads: CSVSQGLNQPQHF. CDR3 coding DNA: TGCAGCGTGTCACAGGGGTTAAATCAGCCCCAGCATTTT. Looking up the rest from reference TRBV29-1 and TRBJ1-5 gives the full variable domain: SAVISQKPSRDICQRGTSLTIQCQVDSQVTMMFWYRQQPGQSLTLIATANQGSEATYESGFVIDKFPISRPNLTFSTLTVSNMSPEDSSIYLCSVSQGLNQPQHFGDGTRLSIL.